A single sample is the source of the 27 T cell receptor beta chains below, sequenced in a study of identical twins' blood T cells. TCRdb called the 5' RACE reads again in MiXCR, with one record for every CDR3 protein. Of 350,000 to 450,000 distinct CDR3 sequences listed, about 28% were seen once; the top ten hold 5.5% to 7%. Sequencing was done on a sample of PBMCs. Receptor source: a woman aged 18 to 55 in good health.

The V gene is TRBV5-6, the J gene TRBJ2-1, with D perhaps assigned TRBD1 or TRBD2 (6 bases each). The CDR3 covers 15 residues. Germline values: CDR1 SGHDT, CDR2 YYEEEE. Trimming pared 1 base from V and 8 bases from J, leaving 16 bases between. CDR3: CASSLTEGGRDEQFF. The CDR3 bases are TGTGCCAGCAGCTTGACGGAGGGGGGTAGGGATGAGCAGTTCTTC.

This clonotype turned up a few times. The rearrangement joins TRBV12-5 to TRBJ2-1; either TRBD1 or TRBD2 may fit D (5 bases each). This CDR3 region has 15 residues. Trimming took off 3 bases at V and 8 bases at J, with 17 bases between the two ends. CDR1 and CDR2 from the germline V gene are LGHNT and FRNRAP. CDR3 in amino acids: CASGLGSGRAYEQFF. The CDR3 DNA sequence: TGTGCTAGTGGTTTAGGGTCGGGGCGAGCCTATGAGCAGTTCTTC.

The chain has TRBV5-4 and TRBJ1-1, with D possibly TRBD1 on 6 matching bases. V lost 9 bases and J lost 1, with 16 bases in between. CDR1 is SGHNT, CDR2 YYREEE, per germline (reference sequence). The CDR3 sequence is 14 residues long. The CDR3 loop is CATLGGGRNTEAFF. CDR3 coding DNA: TGTGCCACCCTAGGGGGGGGAAGGAACACTGAAGCTTTCTTT. Full variable domain (remainder filled in from reference TRBV5-4 and TRBJ1-1): ETGVTQSPTHLIKTRGQQVTLRCSSQSGHNTVSWYQQALGQGPQFIFQYYREEENGRGNFPPRFSGLQFPNYSSELNVNALELDDSALYLCATLGGGRNTEAFFGQGTRLTVV.

This sequence joins TRBV7-6 and TRBJ2-3, with 9 nucleotides matching TRBD2. Germline loops: CDR1 SGHVS, CDR2 FNYEAQ. J gave up 3 bases and V 2 bases, and 6 bases lay outside the gene matches. There are 16 residues in the CDR3. CDR3 sequence (DNA): TGTGCCAGCAGCTTAAATAGCGGGGGTGGGACAGATACGCAGTATTTT. It yields the protein CASSLNSGGGTDTQYF.

As regards this clonotype: This sequence may be a read error, since a much larger clone differs from it by one base. The CDR3 DNA reads TGTGCCAGCAGCCACTACTACGAGCAGTACTTC. Its translation is CASSHYYEQYF. The gene calls are TRBV3-1 and TRBJ2-7, with no clear D. CDR1 is LGHDT and CDR2 is YNNKEL in the germline V gene (reference sequence). The CDR3 is 11 residues long. V was cut by 3 bases and J by 3 bases, with 3 bases left in between.

This clonotype was seen repeatedly, ten times or more. The chain recombines TRBV29-1 with TRBJ1-1, with TRBD1 identical over 10 bases. CDR1 SQVTM and CDR2 ANQGSEA come from the germline V gene. The trim removed 1 base at V and 8 bases at J, leaving 10 bases unmatched. CDR3 length: 15 residues. CDR3 DNA sequence: TGCAGCGTTGAAGGGTCCTTCCGGGACAGGGGAGAAGCTTTCTTT. It encodes CSVEGSFRDRGEAFF. Looking up the rest from reference TRBV29-1 and TRBJ1-1 gives the full variable domain: SAVISQKPSRDICQRGTSLTIQCQVDSQVTMMFWYRQQPGQSLTLIATANQGSEATYESGFVIDKFPISRPNLTFSTLTVSNMSPEDSSIYLCSVEGSFRDRGEAFFGQGTRLTVV.

This clonotype was counted a few times. J is TRBJ1-1 and V is TRBV7-9, with TRBD1 matching 9 bases. In germline, CDR1 is SEHNR, CDR2 FQNEAQ (reference sequence). The length of the CDR3 is 13 residues. V was clipped by 11 bases and J by 8 bases; unmatched bases: 12. In DNA form, the CDR3 reads TGTGCCCTCCGTAGGACAGGGGAGGCGGAAGCTTTCTTT. Protein: CALRRTGEAEAFF.

This clonotype was recorded a few times. V usage is TRBV20-1 and J usage is TRBJ1-5; a weak D match, TRBD1 (5 bases). This CDR3 is built from 13 residues. Germline V gene lookup returns CDR1 DFQATT and CDR2 SNEGSKA (reference sequence). V was clipped by 0 bases and J by 9 bases, with 12 bases between them. This CDR3 reads CSARDRGTGPQHF. CDR3 DNA sequence: TGCAGTGCTAGAGATAGGGGAACGGGGCCCCAGCATTTT.

J is TRBJ2-7 and V is TRBV2; D gene unclear. Germline V gene data show CDR1 as SNHLY and CDR2 as FYNNEI. V shed 9 bases and J shed 2 bases, with 8 bases lying between them. The CDR3 contains 11 residues. The CDR3 here is CASRLAYEQYF. For the CDR3, the DNA is TGTGCCAGTCGCCTGGCCTACGAGCAGTACTTC.

CDR3 in amino acids: CASRVTGQSYEQYF. CDR3 DNA: TGTGCCAGCAGGGTGACAGGCCAGTCCTACGAGCAGTACTTC. This chain uses TRBV6-5 with TRBJ2-7; TRBD1 might be the D (6 bases). The CDR3 is made up of 14 amino acids. Germline V gene sequence: CDR1 MNHEY, CDR2 SVGAGI. V was shortened by 6 bases and J by 1 base, with 13 bases between the two germline ends.

Comment on this clonotype: An end of the junction does not agree with germline; a read error may underlie this. The CDR3 nucleotides are TGTCCCAGCAGTTCGAGGACCGACGACGAGCAGTACTTC. It is translated as CPSSSRTDDEQYF. The chain is built from TRBV6-2 or TRBV6-3 and TRBJ2-7; D gene uncertain. The CDR3 consists of 13 residues. Looked up from germline, CDR1 is MNHEY and CDR2 is SVGEGT.

This clonotype was observed a few times. This rearrangement joins TRBV6-5 to TRBJ1-1; no clear D gene. With 8 bases removed from V and 0 bases from J, the gap between germline ends came to 7 bases. CDR1 is MNHEY and CDR2 is SVGAGI in the germline V gene. The CDR3 covers 12 residues. CDR3 nucleotides: TGTGCCAGCGGGTCGGTGAACACTGAAGCTTTCTTT. This translates into CASGSVNTEAFF.

This chain uses TRBV6-5 with TRBJ1-2; D gene uncertain. CDR3 length: 11 residues. Germline V CDR1 and CDR2: MNHEY, SVGAGI. The ends were cut back, 10 bases at V and 7 bases at J, with 13 bases in the middle. CDR3 in DNA: TGTGCCACCTATAGTGAGCCTGGCTACACCTTC. Translated: CATYSEPGYTF.

The count of this clonotype is one. A single base separates this from a much larger clone, so it may be a read error. The gene calls are TRBV5-6 and TRBJ1-2; 7 nucleotides line up with TRBD1. Trimming took 2 bases from V and 7 from J; bases not matched to a gene: 8. CDR3 size: 14 residues. CDR1 and CDR2 from the germline V gene are SGHDT and YYEEEE. CDR3 DNA: TGTGCCAGCAGCTTCACGACAGGGTTTGTTGGCTACACCTTC. The encoded protein is CASSFTTGFVGYTF.

This clonotype was observed a handful of times. The chain joins TRBV18 to TRBJ1-5; TRBD1 matches 10 bases. The V gene end was trimmed by 1 base and the J gene end by 6 bases; junction bases not matched to a gene: 9. Germline V CDR1 and CDR2: KGHSH, LQKENI. There are 17 residues in the CDR3. The CDR3 DNA reads as TGTGCCAGCTCACCACAATTGGGACAGGGGAAAAGTCAGCCCCAGCATTTT. This sequence encodes CASSPQLGQGKSQPQHF.

Only a few counts were recorded for this clonotype. The V and J genes are TRBV9 and TRBJ2-5, with D unresolved. CDR3 length: 15 amino acids. CDR1 and CDR2 (germline): SGDLS, YYNGEE. V was pared by 0 bases and J by 1 base, with 10 bases between. The CDR3 here is CASSVAPSSQETQYF. In nucleotides, the CDR3 is TGTGCCAGCAGCGTAGCACCAAGCAGCCAAGAGACCCAGTACTTC.

The V call is TRBV9, the J call TRBJ2-3, with D maybe TRBD2 (5 bases). The CDR3 has 14 residues. Germline V CDR1 and CDR2: SGDLS, YYNGEE. Trimming cost V 0 bases and J 6 bases, with 11 bases left between them. DNA for the CDR3: TGTGCCAGCAGCGTAGAAGGGTGGGAGGATACGCAGTATTTT. Its protein product is CASSVEGWEDTQYF.

CDR3 bases: TGCAGTGCGAGGGACGGGGGGGGCAGAGAGCAGTTCTTC. Amino acid sequence: CSARDGGGREQFF. The chain is built from TRBV20-1 and TRBJ2-1; 8 bases match TRBD2. This CDR3 contains 13 residues. The J segment lost 10 bases and the V segment lost 6 bases, leaving 11 bases of the junction unmatched. CDR1 is DFQATT, CDR2 SNEGSKA, per germline (reference sequence).

This clonotype has a handful of counts. V is TRBV2 and J is TRBJ1-1; TRBD1 aligns across 7 bases. With 5 bases clipped from V and 8 bases from J, the junction kept 8 bases outside the gene matches. The V gene's germline CDR1 is SNHLY and CDR2 FYNNEI. This CDR3 has 13 residues. CDR3 bases: TGTGCCAGCAGTAGTACAGGGGTGGTAGAAGCTTTCTTT. It encodes CASSSTGVVEAFF.

This clonotype was detected many times. This sequence joins TRBV14 and TRBJ1-1; the D is unclear. Deletions cut 2 bases from V and 5 bases from J, with 6 bases between. Germline CDR1 and CDR2: SGHDN and FVKESK. CDR3 length equals 12 residues. The CDR3 bases are TGTGCCAGCAGCCAAACCCGGACTGAAGCTTTCTTT. Translation gives CASSQTRTEAFF. The full variable domain, its missing parts supplied by reference TRBV14 and TRBJ1-1, is EAGVTQFPSHSVIEKGQTVTLRCDPISGHDNLYWYRRVMGKEIKFLLHFVKESKQDESGMPNNRFLAERTGGTYSTLKVQPAELEDSGVYFCASSQTRTEAFFGQGTRLTVV.

The rearrangement links TRBV5-1 to TRBJ1-3; D uncertain. The CDR3 runs 13 residues. Germline V gene lookup returns CDR1 SGHRS and CDR2 YFSETQ. The V gene lost 0 bases and the J gene lost 4 bases, with 5 bases spanning the gap. The CDR3 region is CASSLDEGNTIYF. The CDR3 region has the DNA TGCGCCAGCAGCTTGGACGAAGGAAACACCATATATTTT.

This sequence joins TRBV30 and TRBJ2-6; no clear D gene. The germline gives CDR1 GTSNPN, CDR2 SVGIG (reference sequence). Trimming left V 8 bases short and J 0 bases short, with 17 bases between. The CDR3 sequence is 16 residues long. CDR3 bases: TGTGCCGCTACCTTCGCCCGGTACTCTGGGGCCAACGTCCTGACTTTC. The encoded protein is CAATFARYSGANVLTF.

CDR3 loop: CASSFDRLNEQFF. In DNA form, the CDR3 reads TGTGCCAGCAGCTTTGATCGGCTCAATGAGCAGTTCTTC. The chain links TRBV7-6 to TRBJ2-1; D not resolved. The ends were cut back, 3 bases at V and 6 bases at J, with 9 bases in the middle. Per germline, CDR1 SGHVS and CDR2 FNYEAQ. The CDR3 is 13 amino acids.

Comments on this clonotype: The germline gene is not matched at one end of the junction; a read error may be the cause. The chain's CDR3 is CACSEFADTQYF. The CDR3 DNA reads as TGTGCCTGCAGTGAATTCGCAGATACGCAGTATTTT. The chain is built from TRBV25-1 and TRBJ2-3; no clear D gene. CDR1 and CDR2 (germline): MGHDK, SYGVNS. CDR3 length: 12 amino acids.

This sequence joins TRBV2 and TRBJ2-1, with D perhaps TRBD1 or TRBD2 (5 bases each). V lost 6 bases and J 15 bases, leaving 18 bases between the germline ends. Germline V gene lookup returns CDR1 SNHLY and CDR2 FYNNEI. This CDR3 has 12 amino acids. CDR3 protein: CASRFPGRRPFF. CDR3 DNA: TGTGCCAGCAGATTCCCGGGACGTCGGCCGTTCTTC.

This chain joins TRBV21-1 and TRBJ2-5. TRBV21-1 is a listed pseudogene. The CDR3 totals 12 residues. The chain's CDR3 is CASRQSQETQYF. The CDR3 DNA is TGTGCCAGCAGACAGAGCCAAGAGACCCAGTACTTC.

This clonotype has a handful of counts. The chain links TRBV21-1 to TRBJ1-1. TRBV21-1 is deemed a pseudogene. The CDR3 is 14 residues long. The CDR3 here is CASSRTSMNTEAFF. The CDR3 DNA reads as TGTGCCAGCAGCAGGACGTCGATGAACACTGAAGCTTTCTTT.